This passage covers 2 T cell receptor beta chains from one sample sequenced in a study of T cell repertoires in cytomegalovirus infection. From the reads, TCRdb called clonotypes with MiXCR, one entry per CDR3 protein. The table lists approximately 990,000 distinct CDR3 sequences, around 29% of them singletons. Their antigen targets remain unknown. Sequencing was performed on cultured CD8+ T cells from PBMCs, taken from culture after CMV antigen stimulation. All receptors derive from a human donor in good health (CMV status not recorded). Some clones in this sample may be carry-over from other donors' samples.

This clonotype was detected a few times. The V call is TRBV7-9, the J call TRBJ2-1; the D call may be TRBD1 or TRBD2 (5 bases each). The ends were cut back, 3 bases at V and 3 bases at J, with 12 bases in the middle. The CDR3 runs to 15 residues. The germline CDR1 and CDR2 sequences are SEHNR and FQNEAQ (reference sequence). Here the CDR3 reads CASSFRGGFYNEQFF. CDR3 coding DNA: TGTGCCAGCAGCTTTCGTGGGGGATTCTACAATGAGCAGTTCTTC.

This clonotype appeared a few times. The rearrangement links TRBV27 to TRBJ1-1; 7 bases line up with TRBD1. Germline V CDR1 and CDR2: MNHEY, SMNVEV (reference sequence). After removal of 3 bases from V and 7 bases from J, the junction contained 14 bases not matched to a gene. The CDR3 is 16 amino acids. CDR3 amino acids: CASSFSAGGIGGEAFF. The CDR3 nucleotides are TGTGCCAGCAGTTTTTCGGCAGGGGGGATCGGAGGTGAAGCTTTCTTT.